This entry concerns a single T cell receptor (beta chain). Antigen: not known. The sample comes from a study of T cell responses to AZD1222 COVID-19 vaccine. Regarding the study as a whole: Rises in breadth and depth of Spike-specific TCRs came after two AZD1222 doses.

CDR3 length: 14 residues. The V end lost 4 bases, the J end lost 0 bases, and 4 bases lay between the germline ends. The V gene's germline CDR1 is SGHAT and CDR2 FQNNGV. Profiling relied on immunoSEQ multiplex PCR, and the TCRdb table lists in-frame clones only, not all of them. Of about 130,000 clones listed, 90% are singletons. Material: peripheral blood, obtained on day 0 of MenACWY control vaccination. The clonotype comes from an adult in good health. The chain carries TRBV11-2 and TRBJ1-6; D is unclear. The CDR3: CASSSGSYNSPLHF. For the CDR3, the DNA is TGTGCCAGCAGCTCCGGCTCCTATAATTCACCCCTCCACTTT. Combining the CDR3 with reference TRBV11-2 and TRBJ1-6 gives the whole variable domain EAGVAQSPRYKIIEKRQSVAFWCNPISGHATLYWYQQILGQGPKLLIQFQNNGVVDDSQLPKDRFSAERLKGVDSTLKIQPAKLEDSAVYLCASSSGSYNSPLHFGNGTRLTVT.